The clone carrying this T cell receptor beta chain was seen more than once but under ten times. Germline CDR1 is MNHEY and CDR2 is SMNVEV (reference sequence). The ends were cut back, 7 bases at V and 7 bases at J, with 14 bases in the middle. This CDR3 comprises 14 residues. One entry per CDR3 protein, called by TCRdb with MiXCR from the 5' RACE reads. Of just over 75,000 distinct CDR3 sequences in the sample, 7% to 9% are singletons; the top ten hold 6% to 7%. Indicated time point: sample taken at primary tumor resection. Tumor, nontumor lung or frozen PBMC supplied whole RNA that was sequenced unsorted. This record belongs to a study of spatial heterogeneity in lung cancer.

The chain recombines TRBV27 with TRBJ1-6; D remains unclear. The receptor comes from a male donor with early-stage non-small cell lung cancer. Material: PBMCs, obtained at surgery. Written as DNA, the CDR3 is TGTGCCAGCACGCTTCCGGGATACAATTCACCCCTCCACTTT. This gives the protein CASTLPGYNSPLHF.